The text below deals with one TCR beta chain. TCRdb's copy holds only in-frame clones and misses some; the assay was immunoSEQ multiplex PCR. The sample comprises more than 300,000 clones, 92% of which are singletons, and approximately 18% rests with the top ten. Self-reported history from a screening survey and questionnaire set each donor's cohort. Either two negative PCRs, clearance, or symptom resolution qualified Cohort 3 donors as recovered. This sample stems from a study of blood T cell repertoires in COVID-19. Study summary: Samples came from the United States, Italy and Spain, spanning acute and convalescent COVID-19.

This CDR3 contains 12 residues. Deletions cut 6 bases from V and 4 bases from J, with 7 bases between. Looked up from germline, CDR1 is MNHEY and CDR2 is SVGAGI. This chain uses TRBV6-5 with TRBJ1-3; tentative D call: TRBD1 (6 bases). The receptor was isolated from a woman aged 30 to 39 who had recovered from COVID-19. Sequencing was carried out using PBMCs or T cells enriched from blood (not recorded which). This CDR3 is CASRTGGNTIYF. The CDR3 DNA sequence: TGTGCCAGCAGGACAGGCGGAAACACCATATATTTT.